This T cell receptor beta chain was found in a study of Graves' ophthalmopathy and Graves' hyperthyroidism. Regarding the study as a whole: As the model predicted ophthalmopathy progression, it achieved a sensitivity of 70.59% and a specificity of around 73%.

Moderate-to-severe activity, CAS at least 3, NOSPECS at least 4 and duration under 3 months characterized donors with ophthalmopathy. A volume of 8.5 to 10 ml of fresh peripheral blood supplied the PBMCs. Amplification of the TCR beta CDR3 regions used RNA transcripts (as template). HTBI primers primed a first-round RT-PCR, and a second-round multiplex PCR followed. TCRdb processed the multiplex PCR reads anew with MiXCR; each CDR3 protein has one entry. The sample shows 600,000 to 950,000 distinct CDR3 sequences, 35% to 50% of them seen only once. Germline V gene lookup returns CDR1 SQVTM and CDR2 ANQGSEA. V was shortened by 7 bases and J by 0 bases, with 17 bases between the two germline ends. The CDR3 is 15 amino acids. Note on this clonotype: Its specificity is not known.

The TCR sequence derives from an adult man with Graves' ophthalmopathy. V gene TRBV29-1 combines with J gene TRBJ2-3, with a tentative D call TRBD2 (5 bases). The sample consisted of peripheral blood. Here the CDR3 reads CSATSGTLSTDTQYF. As DNA, the CDR3 is TGCAGCGCTACCAGCGGCACCCTAAGCACAGATACGCAGTATTTT.